The 18 T cell receptor beta chains below all came from one sample that was sequenced in a study of cytomegalovirus exposure and HLA in healthy donors. Researchers ran the PCR with 60 Vbeta and 13 Jbeta primers. The data were produced by immunoSEQ multiplex PCR, yet TCRdb's version contains in-frame clones alone and is incomplete. The table has about 200,000 clones, 70% to 85% seen once. The sequenced sample consisted of PBMCs. Receptor source: a woman aged 25 to 39 in good health and CMV-seropositive.

The genes are TRBV9 and TRBJ2-2; TRBD2 is a possible D gene (6 bases). This CDR3 contains 16 residues. CDR1 and CDR2 from the germline V gene are SGDLS and YYNGEE. V gave up 3 bases and J gave up 0 bases, with 12 bases separating them. The CDR3 nucleotides read TGTGCCAGCAGCGACTTCCGGAGGGCGAACACCGGGGAGCTGTTTTTT. This codes for CASSDFRRANTGELFF.

The chain is built from TRBV4-1 and TRBJ1-5, with D tentatively TRBD1 (5 bases). The V end was cut by 2 bases, the J end by 3 bases, with 14 bases between. From germline, CDR1 is MGHRA and CDR2 YSYEKL. The CDR3 length is 16 residues. The CDR3 sequence: CASSQSGGSINQPQHF. The CDR3 nucleotides read TGCGCCAGCAGCCAAAGCGGGGGAAGTATCAATCAGCCCCAGCATTTT.

This clone has only a few counts. The chain employs TRBV4-1 and TRBJ1-1; no clear D gene. The CDR3 length is 15 residues. With 4 bases removed from V and 1 base from J, the gap between germline ends came to 13 bases. In germline, CDR1 is MGHRA, CDR2 YSYEKL. CDR3 region: CASSPPSRWNTEAFF. CDR3 DNA sequence: TGCGCCAGCAGCCCACCTTCGCGGTGGAACACTGAAGCTTTCTTT.

The rearrangement uses TRBV7-2 and TRBJ2-5; a weak D match, TRBD2 (6 bases). The V end was cut by 1 base, the J end by 2 bases, with 11 bases between. This CDR3 comprises 15 residues. Germline V gives CDR1 SGHTA, CDR2 FQGNSA. The CDR3 protein is CASSLGSSAQETQYF. The CDR3 coding sequence is TGTGCCAGCAGCTTAGGGTCTAGCGCTCAAGAGACCCAGTACTTC.

In DNA, the CDR3 is TGTGCCAGCAGTGAAATGGTGGGGAGACATAGCAATCAGCCCCAGCATTTT. Translating it yields CASSEMVGRHSNQPQHF. V and J are TRBV6-1 and TRBJ1-5; D remains unclear. Trimming left V 2 bases short and J 0 bases short, with 14 bases between. This CDR3 region has 17 residues. Germline-derived CDR1 and CDR2 are MNHNS and SASEGT.

This chain joins TRBV11-2 and TRBJ1-4; D gene ambiguous. CDR3 length: 13 amino acids. Germline CDR1 and CDR2: SGHAT and FQNNGV. V was trimmed by 6 bases and J by 8 bases, leaving 13 bases between them. The CDR3 loop is CASRQNLREKLFF. CDR3 nucleotides: TGTGCCAGCAGGCAAAACCTTCGGGAAAAACTGTTTTTT.

J is TRBJ2-7 and V is TRBV19; a weak D match, TRBD2 (7 bases). This CDR3 spans 16 amino acids. The V and J ends lost 4 bases and 5 bases respectively, with 21 bases between them. The germline CDR1 and CDR2 sequences are LNHDA and SQIVND (reference sequence). CDR3 bases: TGTGCCAGTAGTACTCAACAGGGAGGGCTGTATGACGAGCAGTACTTC. This codes for CASSTQQGGLYDEQYF.

This clone was counted a single time. V usage is TRBV11-3 and J usage is TRBJ2-7; 9 bases are a match to TRBD2. CDR3 size: 15 residues. Germline CDR1 and CDR2: SGHNT and YENEEA. J gave up 3 bases and V 2 bases, and 5 bases lay outside the gene matches. CDR3 sequence (DNA): TGTGCCAGCAGCTTATTTAGCGGGGGTAGCTACGAGCAGTACTTC. Translation: CASSLFSGGSYEQYF.

The chain employs TRBV7-8 and TRBJ2-7, with 8 bases aligning to TRBD2. V was clipped by 2 bases and J by 7 bases; unmatched bases: 16. Per the germline V gene, CDR1 is SGHVS and CDR2 is FQNEAQ. The CDR3 loop spans 17 amino acids. CDR3 sequence: CASSLHGGGSGVFEQYF. CDR3 coding DNA: TGTGCCAGCAGCTTACACGGCGGGGGTAGCGGGGTTTTTGAGCAGTACTTC.

The chain employs TRBV6-4 and TRBJ1-2, with 8 bases lining up with TRBD1. This CDR3 is 13 amino acids long. Per germline, CDR1 MRHNA and CDR2 SNTAGT. V was clipped by 11 bases and J by 6 bases; unmatched bases: 11. DNA of the CDR3: TGTGCCCGACTAGCCCGACAGGGGAATGGCTACACCTTC. It translates to CARLARQGNGYTF.

With regard to this clone: At one boundary the junction diverges from the germline segment, which might be a read error. This same CDR3 is encoded by further DNA sequences in the sample. The chain joins TRBV4-1 to TRBJ2-7; 10 nucleotides agree with TRBD2. This CDR3 comprises 16 residues. CDR1 MGHRA and CDR2 YSYEKL come from the germline V gene. CDR3 coding DNA: TGCGCTAGCAGCCAAGAACCTAGCGGGAGCCCCTACGAGCAGTACTTC. It yields the protein CASSQEPSGSPYEQYF.

This clone was observed a few times. The CDR3, as DNA: TGTGCCAGCAGCGCCACCGGCGGGCGGGAGAATTTGTATTTT. Protein: CASSATGGRENLYF. V is TRBV7-9 and J is TRBJ2-3; 7 bases map to TRBD2. Germline-derived CDR1 and CDR2 are SEHNR and FQNEAQ (reference sequence). V shed 5 bases, J shed 14 bases, and the junction held 16 bases outside the gene matches. The CDR3 contains 14 residues.

The chain carries TRBV6-5 and TRBJ2-7, with D possibly matching TRBD2 (6 bases). CDR3 size: 15 residues. The V and J ends lost 2 bases and 2 bases respectively, with 13 bases between them. Germline CDR1 and CDR2: MNHEY and SVGAGI. The CDR3 region is CASSYQRAPTYEQYF. CDR3 DNA: TGTGCCAGCAGTTACCAGCGGGCCCCCACCTACGAGCAGTACTTC.

For the CDR3, the DNA is TGCAGCGTTGAAGACAGTATGAACACTGAAGCTTTCTTT. This translates into CSVEDSMNTEAFF. The rearrangement uses TRBV29-1 and TRBJ1-1, with unresolved D. The CDR3 sequence is 13 residues long. Germline assignment: CDR1 SQVTM and CDR2 ANQGSEA. Trimming shortened V by 0 bases and J by 0 bases, and 5 bases separated the two germline ends. Looking up the rest from reference TRBV29-1 and TRBJ1-1 gives the full variable domain: SAVISQKPSRDICQRGTSLTIQCQVDSQVTMMFWYRQQPGQSLTLIATANQGSEATYESGFVIDKFPISRPNLTFSTLTVSNMSPEDSSIYLCSVEDSMNTEAFFGQGTRLTVV.

The V gene is TRBV6-6, the J gene TRBJ1-1; TRBD1 is a possible D gene (6 bases). This CDR3 comprises 13 residues. CDR1 MNHNY and CDR2 SVGAGI come from the germline V gene (reference sequence). Trimming shortened V by 7 bases and J by 4 bases, and 13 bases separated the two germline ends. The CDR3 here is CASKRGGGTEAFF. CDR3 sequence (DNA): TGTGCCAGCAAGCGAGGGGGGGGCACTGAAGCTTTCTTT.

The chain couples TRBV27 to TRBJ2-7, with D possibly matching TRBD1 (6 bases). The CDR3 is 13 amino acids. The germline CDR1 and CDR2 sequences are MNHEY and SMNVEV (reference sequence). The V and J ends lost 6 bases and 2 bases respectively, with 11 bases between them. The CDR3: CASREGQTYEQYF. The CDR3 nucleotides read TGTGCCAGCAGGGAAGGACAGACCTACGAGCAGTACTTC.

The chain couples TRBV5-5 to TRBJ1-1, with D unclear. This CDR3 is built from 14 residues. V was trimmed by 2 bases and J by 5 bases, leaving 13 bases between them. The germline V gene has CDR1 SGHKS and CDR2 YYEKEE (reference sequence). In DNA form, the CDR3 reads TGTGCCAGCAGCTTATTGGGCAAAATGACTGAAGCTTTCTTT. This codes for CASSLLGKMTEAFF.

The rearrangement uses TRBV29-1 and TRBJ1-3; TRBD1 might be the D (5 bases). Germline V gives CDR1 SQVTM, CDR2 ANQGSEA. V dropped 4 bases and J dropped 12 bases, with 16 bases sitting between them. The CDR3 spans 12 residues. CDR3: CSVAAGGVHIYF. The CDR3, as DNA: TGCAGCGTTGCAGCGGGGGGAGTGCACATATATTTT.